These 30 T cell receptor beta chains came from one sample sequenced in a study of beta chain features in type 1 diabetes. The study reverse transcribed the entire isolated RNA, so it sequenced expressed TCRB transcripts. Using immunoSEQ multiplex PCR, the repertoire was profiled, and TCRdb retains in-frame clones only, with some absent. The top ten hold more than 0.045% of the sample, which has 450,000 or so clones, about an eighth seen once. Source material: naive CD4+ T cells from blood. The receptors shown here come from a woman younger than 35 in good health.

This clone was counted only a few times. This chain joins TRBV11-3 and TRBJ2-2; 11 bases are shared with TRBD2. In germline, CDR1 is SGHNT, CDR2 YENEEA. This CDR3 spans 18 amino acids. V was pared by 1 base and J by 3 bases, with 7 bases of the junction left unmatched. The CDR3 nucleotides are TGTGCCAGCAGCTTAGGAACTAGCGGGAGAAGGGACACCGGGGAGCTGTTTTTT. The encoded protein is CASSLGTSGRRDTGELFF.

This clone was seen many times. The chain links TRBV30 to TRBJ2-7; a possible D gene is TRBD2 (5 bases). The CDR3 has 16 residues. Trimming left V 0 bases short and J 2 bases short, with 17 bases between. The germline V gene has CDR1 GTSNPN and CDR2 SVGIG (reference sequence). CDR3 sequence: CAWSVSLGSGTYEQYF. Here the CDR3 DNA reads TGTGCCTGGAGTGTATCCCTCGGCAGCGGTACCTACGAGCAGTACTTC.

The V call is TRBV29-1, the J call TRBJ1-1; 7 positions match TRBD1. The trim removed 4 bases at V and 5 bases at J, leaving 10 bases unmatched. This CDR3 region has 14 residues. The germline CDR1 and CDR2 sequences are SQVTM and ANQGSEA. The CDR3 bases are TGCAGCGTTGTAGGGGGCCCCAAGAAGACTGAAGCTTTCTTT. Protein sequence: CSVVGGPKKTEAFF.

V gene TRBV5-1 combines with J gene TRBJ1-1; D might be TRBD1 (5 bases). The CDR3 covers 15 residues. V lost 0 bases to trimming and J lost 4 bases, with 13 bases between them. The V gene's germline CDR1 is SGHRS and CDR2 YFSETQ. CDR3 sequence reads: CASSLAARQGTEAFF. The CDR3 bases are TGCGCCAGCAGCTTGGCCGCCCGGCAGGGCACTGAAGCTTTCTTT.

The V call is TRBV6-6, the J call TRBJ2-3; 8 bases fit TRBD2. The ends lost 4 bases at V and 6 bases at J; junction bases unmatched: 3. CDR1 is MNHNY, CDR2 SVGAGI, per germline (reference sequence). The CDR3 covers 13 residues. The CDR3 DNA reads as TGTGCCAGCAGTTCCCGACTAGCGGATACGCAGTATTTT. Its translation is CASSSRLADTQYF.

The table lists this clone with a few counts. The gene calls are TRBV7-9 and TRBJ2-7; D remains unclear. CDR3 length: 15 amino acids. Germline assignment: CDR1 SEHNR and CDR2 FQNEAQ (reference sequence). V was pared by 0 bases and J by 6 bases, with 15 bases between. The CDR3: CASSLAPPRPLEQYF. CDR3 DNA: TGTGCCAGCAGCTTAGCGCCCCCGAGGCCCCTCGAGCAGTACTTC.

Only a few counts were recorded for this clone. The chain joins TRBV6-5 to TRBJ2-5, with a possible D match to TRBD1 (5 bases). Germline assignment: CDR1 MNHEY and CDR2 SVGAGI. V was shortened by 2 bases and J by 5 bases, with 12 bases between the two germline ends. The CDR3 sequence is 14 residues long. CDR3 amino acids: CASSYGGKGETQYF. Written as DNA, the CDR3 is TGTGCCAGCAGTTACGGTGGAAAGGGGGAGACCCAGTACTTC.

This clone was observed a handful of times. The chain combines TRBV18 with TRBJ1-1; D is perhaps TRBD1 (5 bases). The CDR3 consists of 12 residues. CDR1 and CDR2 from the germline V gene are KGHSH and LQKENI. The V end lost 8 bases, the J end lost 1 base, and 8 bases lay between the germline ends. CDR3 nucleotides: TGTGCCAGCGGACACCAGAACACTGAAGCTTTCTTT. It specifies CASGHQNTEAFF.

CDR3 amino acids: CASSSQGYGYTF. CDR3 DNA sequence: TGTGCCAGCAGTTCACAGGGTTATGGCTACACCTTC. The chain recombines TRBV27 with TRBJ1-2; maybe TRBD1 (6 bases). The CDR3 is 12 amino acids. Between the trimmed V and J ends, which lost 4 bases and 5 bases, there was a span of 8 bases. Per the germline V gene, CDR1 is MNHEY and CDR2 is SMNVEV (reference sequence).

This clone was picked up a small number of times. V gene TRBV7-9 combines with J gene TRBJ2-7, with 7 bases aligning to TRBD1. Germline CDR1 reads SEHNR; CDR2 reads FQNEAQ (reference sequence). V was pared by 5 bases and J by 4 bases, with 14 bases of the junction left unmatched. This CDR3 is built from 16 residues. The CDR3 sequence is CASSPRGPDRRYEQYF. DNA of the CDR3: TGTGCCAGCAGCCCAAGGGGTCCGGACAGGCGGTACGAGCAGTACTTC. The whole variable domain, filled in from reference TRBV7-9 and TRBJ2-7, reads DTGVSQNPRHKITKRGQNVTFRCDPISEHNRLYWYRQTLGQGPEFLTYFQNEAQLEKSRLLSDRFSAERPKGSFSTLEIQRTEQGDSAMYLCASSPRGPDRRYEQYFGPGTRLTVT.

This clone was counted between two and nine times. Written as DNA, the CDR3 is TGCAGCGTTCGGACTCATCCCCAACAGAACACTGAAGCTTTCTTT. It yields the protein CSVRTHPQQNTEAFF. V gene TRBV29-1 combines with J gene TRBJ1-1; no clear D. The germline gives CDR1 SQVTM, CDR2 ANQGSEA. Trimming cost V 5 bases and J 1 base, with 17 bases left between them. This CDR3 is 15 amino acids long. Together with reference TRBV29-1 and TRBJ1-1, the CDR3 gives the full variable domain: SAVISQKPSRDICQRGTSLTIQCQVDSQVTMMFWYRQQPGQSLTLIATANQGSEATYESGFVIDKFPISRPNLTFSTLTVSNMSPEDSSIYLCSVRTHPQQNTEAFFGQGTRLTVV.

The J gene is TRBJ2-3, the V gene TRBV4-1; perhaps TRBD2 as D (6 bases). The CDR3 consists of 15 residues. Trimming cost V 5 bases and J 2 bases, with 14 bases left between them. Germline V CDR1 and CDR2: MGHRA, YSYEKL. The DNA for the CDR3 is TGCGCCAGCAGCTTTGCGGGATTTCTCACAGATACGCAGTATTTT. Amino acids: CASSFAGFLTDTQYF.

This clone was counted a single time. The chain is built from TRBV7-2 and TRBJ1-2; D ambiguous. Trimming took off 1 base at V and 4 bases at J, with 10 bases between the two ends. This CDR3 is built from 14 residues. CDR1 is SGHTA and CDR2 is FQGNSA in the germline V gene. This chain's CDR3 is CASSLDSRFYGYTF. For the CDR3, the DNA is TGTGCCAGCAGCTTAGACAGCAGATTCTATGGCTACACCTTC.

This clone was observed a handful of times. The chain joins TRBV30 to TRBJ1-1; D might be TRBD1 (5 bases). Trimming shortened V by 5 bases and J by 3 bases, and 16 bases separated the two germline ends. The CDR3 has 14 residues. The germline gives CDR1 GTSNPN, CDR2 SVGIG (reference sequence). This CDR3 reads CAWESKWGDTEAFF. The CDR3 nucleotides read TGTGCCTGGGAATCAAAATGGGGGGACACTGAAGCTTTCTTT.

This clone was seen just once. In DNA form, the CDR3 reads TGTGCCAGCAGTACCCCTAGGGCCCAGTACTTC. Residues: CASSTPRAQYF. This chain joins TRBV28 and TRBJ2-5; D unresolved. V was pared by 5 bases and J by 9 bases, with 10 bases between. The germline V gene encodes CDR1 MDHEN and CDR2 SYDVKM. CDR3 length: 11 amino acids.

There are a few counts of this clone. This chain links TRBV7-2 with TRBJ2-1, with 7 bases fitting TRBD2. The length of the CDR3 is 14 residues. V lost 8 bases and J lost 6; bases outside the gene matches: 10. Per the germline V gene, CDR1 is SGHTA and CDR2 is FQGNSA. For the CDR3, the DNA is TGTGCCAGCCGCCCCGGGGGGACGGTCAATGAGCAGTTCTTC. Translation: CASRPGGTVNEQFF.

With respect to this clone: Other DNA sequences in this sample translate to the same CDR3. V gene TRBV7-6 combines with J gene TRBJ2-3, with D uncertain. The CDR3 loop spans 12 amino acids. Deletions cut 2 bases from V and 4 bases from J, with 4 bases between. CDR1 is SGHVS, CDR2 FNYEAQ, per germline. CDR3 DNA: TGTGCCAGCAGCTTAAGACCAGATACGCAGTATTTT. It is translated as CASSLRPDTQYF.

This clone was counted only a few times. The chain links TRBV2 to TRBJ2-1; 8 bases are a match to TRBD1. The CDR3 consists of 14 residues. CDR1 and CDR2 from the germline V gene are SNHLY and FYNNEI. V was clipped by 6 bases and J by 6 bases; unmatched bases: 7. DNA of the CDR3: TGTGCCAGCAGCCCCAGGGGGCCGGGCAATGAGCAGTTCTTC. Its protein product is CASSPRGPGNEQFF.

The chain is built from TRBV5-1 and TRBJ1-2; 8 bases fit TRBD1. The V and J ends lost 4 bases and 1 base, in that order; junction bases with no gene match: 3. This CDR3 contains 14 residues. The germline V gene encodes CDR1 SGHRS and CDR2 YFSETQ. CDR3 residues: CASSNGQGNYGYTF. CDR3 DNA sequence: TGCGCCAGCAGCAACGGACAGGGTAACTATGGCTACACCTTC.

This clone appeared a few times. The CDR3 loop reads CSVGRAGELFF. In nucleotides, the CDR3 is TGCAGCGTCGGCCGCGCCGGGGAGCTGTTTTTT. V and J are TRBV29-1 and TRBJ2-2; D gene unclear. Germline V CDR1 and CDR2: SQVTM, ANQGSEA. This CDR3 spans 11 amino acids. Trimming took 6 bases from V and 6 from J, leaving 8 bases between them.

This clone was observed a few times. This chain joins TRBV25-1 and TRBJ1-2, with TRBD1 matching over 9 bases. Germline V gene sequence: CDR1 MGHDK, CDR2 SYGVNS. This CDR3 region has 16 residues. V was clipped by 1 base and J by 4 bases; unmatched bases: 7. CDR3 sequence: CASSELGTGKPYGYTF. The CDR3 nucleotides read TGTGCCAGCAGTGAATTAGGGACAGGGAAACCCTATGGCTACACCTTC.

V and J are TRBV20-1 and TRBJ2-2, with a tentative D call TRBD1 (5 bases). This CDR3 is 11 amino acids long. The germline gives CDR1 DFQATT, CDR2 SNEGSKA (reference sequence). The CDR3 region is CRQRQSGELFF. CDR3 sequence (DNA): TGCAGGCAAAGACAGTCCGGGGAGCTGTTTTTT.

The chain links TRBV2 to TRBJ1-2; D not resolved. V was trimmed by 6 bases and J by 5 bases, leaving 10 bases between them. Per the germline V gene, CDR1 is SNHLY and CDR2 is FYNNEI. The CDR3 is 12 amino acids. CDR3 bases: TGTGCCAGCAGAGAGACGCTTTATGGCTACACCTTC. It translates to CASRETLYGYTF.

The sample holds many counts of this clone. CDR3 nucleotide sequence: TGCAGCGTTGGAGTCCAGGCGGGGACCGGGGAGCTGTTTTTT. This gives the protein CSVGVQAGTGELFF. The gene calls are TRBV29-1 and TRBJ2-2; tentative D call: TRBD2 (6 bases). The CDR3 runs 14 residues. The V and J ends lost 4 bases and 5 bases respectively, with 14 bases between them. Germline CDR1 is SQVTM and CDR2 is ANQGSEA.

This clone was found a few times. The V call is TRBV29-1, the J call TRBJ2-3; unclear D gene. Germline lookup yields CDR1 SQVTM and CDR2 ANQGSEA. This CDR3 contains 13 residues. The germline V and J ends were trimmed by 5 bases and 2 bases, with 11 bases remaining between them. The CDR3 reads CSVPLSSTDTQYF. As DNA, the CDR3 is TGCAGCGTTCCTTTATCGTCCACAGATACGCAGTATTTT.

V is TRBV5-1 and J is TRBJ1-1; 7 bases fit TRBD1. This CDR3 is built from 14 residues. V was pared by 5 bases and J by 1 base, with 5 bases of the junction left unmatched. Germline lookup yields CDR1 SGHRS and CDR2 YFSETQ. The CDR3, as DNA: TGCGCCAGCAGGGTTGGGACAGCGAACACTGAAGCTTTCTTT. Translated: CASRVGTANTEAFF. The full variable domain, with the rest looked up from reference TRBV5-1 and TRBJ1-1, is KAGVTQTPRYLIKTRGQQVTLSCSPISGHRSVSWYQQTPGQGLQFLFEYFSETQRNKGNFPGRFSGRQFSNSRSEMNVSTLELGDSALYLCASRVGTANTEAFFGQGTRLTVV.

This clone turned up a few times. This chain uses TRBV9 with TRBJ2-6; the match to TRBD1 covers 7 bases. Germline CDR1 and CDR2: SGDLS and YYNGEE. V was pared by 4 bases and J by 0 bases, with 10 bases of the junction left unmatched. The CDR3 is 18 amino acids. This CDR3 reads CASSFNRRQGSGANVLTF. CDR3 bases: TGTGCCAGCAGCTTTAACCGAAGACAGGGCTCTGGGGCCAACGTCCTGACTTTC.

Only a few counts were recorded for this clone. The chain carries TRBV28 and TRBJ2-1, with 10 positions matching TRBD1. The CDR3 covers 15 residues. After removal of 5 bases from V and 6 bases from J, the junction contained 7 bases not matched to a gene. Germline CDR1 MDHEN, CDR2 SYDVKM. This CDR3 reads CASSTSGTGVNEQFF. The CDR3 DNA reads TGTGCCAGCAGTACCTCCGGGACAGGGGTCAATGAGCAGTTCTTC.

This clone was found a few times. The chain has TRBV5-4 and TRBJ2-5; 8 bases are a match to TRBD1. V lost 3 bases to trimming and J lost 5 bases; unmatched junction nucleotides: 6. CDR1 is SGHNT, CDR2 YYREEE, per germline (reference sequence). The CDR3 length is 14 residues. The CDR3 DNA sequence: TGTGCCAGCAGCTCAGGGGGCTCGGGGGAGACCCAGTACTTC. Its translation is CASSSGGSGETQYF.

As DNA, the CDR3 is TGTGCCACCAGCAGAGGGTCGGGGCGCACGCAGCCCCAGCATTTT. This sequence encodes CATSRGSGRTQPQHF. The rearrangement links TRBV15 to TRBJ1-5; perhaps TRBD1 as D (5 bases). The V and J ends lost 1 base and 7 bases respectively, with 14 bases between them. The length of the CDR3 is 15 residues. Per the germline V gene, CDR1 is LNHNV and CDR2 is YYDKDF (reference sequence).